This T cell receptor (beta chain) was observed in a study of regulatory T cells in long-lasting Graves disease. Time point reported: newly diagnosed GD, antithyroid drugs for less than 3 months. Isolated PBMC RNA provided the starting material for the TCR library. Study-level findings and limits: Those with persistent disease had in common more public clonotypes (2,741) than new patients (approximately 1,000).

This clonotype occurred a few times. Its antigen is unidentified. The germline CDR1 and CDR2 sequences are KGHSH and LQKENI. The CDR3 extends over 12 amino acids. Trimming stripped 8 bases from V and 4 bases from J, with 10 bases between. Researchers made TCR beta libraries by using iRepertoire HTBI primers and running Arm-PCR on CDR3 regions. Each CDR3 protein gets one entry after TCRdb re-called the multiplex PCR reads with MiXCR. The data hold hundreds of thousands of distinct CDR3 sequences, with 16% observed a single time. These sequences were also reported in another study, on T cells in Graves' hyperthyroidism and ophthalmopathy. That source adds: Blood also held most thyroid clonotypes expanded beyond 0.001.

The TCR was taken from a woman aged 35-65 years with Graves disease. Sequencing was performed on peripheral blood mononuclear cells (PBMCs), taken at new diagnosis, from a patient treated with antithyroid drugs. The chain combines TRBV18 with TRBJ2-3; no firm D call. CDR3 sequence: CASSLLSDTQYF. CDR3 DNA sequence: TGTGCCAGCAGCCTTCTATCAGATACGCAGTATTTT. The complete variable domain, with remaining parts taken from reference TRBV18 and TRBJ2-3, reads NAGVMQNPRHLVRRRGQEARLRCSPMKGHSHVYWYRQLPEEGLKFMVYLQKENIIDESGMPKERFSAEFPKEGPSILRIQQVVRGDSAAYFCASSLLSDTQYFGPGTRLTVL.